The 4 T cell receptor beta chains in this list originate from one sample, sequenced in a study of shared clonotypes between healthy human individuals. Clones were read by immunoSEQ multiplex PCR, and TCRdb kept only the in-frame ones, dropping some. The sample lists 2.3 million or so clones, approximately 93% seen once, with 0.39% in the top ten. Sequenced sample: naive CD4+ T cells from PBMCs. The subset here: CD45RA+ positively selected. These receptors all come from a man aged 18-30 years in good health. Some clones in this sample may be carry-over from other donors' samples.

This clone was seen a single time. The chain has TRBV27 and TRBJ1-4, with D perhaps matching TRBD1 (6 bases). V was shortened by 3 bases and J by 6 bases, with 8 bases between the two germline ends. This CDR3 contains 13 residues. CDR1 is MNHEY and CDR2 is SMNVEV in the germline V gene (reference sequence). CDR3 sequence reads: CASSFRGDEKLFF. CDR3 sequence (DNA): TGTGCCAGCAGTTTCAGGGGTGATGAAAAACTGTTTTTT.

The DNA for the CDR3 is TGTGCCAGCAGTTTCTCGGTAGCGGGAGGCCTCTACGAGCAGTACTTC. Amino acid sequence: CASSFSVAGGLYEQYF. The chain joins TRBV27 to TRBJ2-7; 10 bases align to TRBD2. The V and J ends lost 3 bases and 3 bases, in that order; junction bases with no gene match: 8. There are 16 residues in the CDR3. Germline-derived CDR1 and CDR2 are MNHEY and SMNVEV (reference sequence).

The chain recombines TRBV20-1 with TRBJ2-1; unclear D gene. The CDR3 has 11 residues. Trimming took 0 bases from V and 9 from J, leaving 6 bases between them. Germline-derived CDR1 and CDR2 are DFQATT and SNEGSKA (reference sequence). CDR3: CSARDSIEQFF. The CDR3 nucleotides are TGCAGTGCTAGAGATTCGATTGAGCAGTTCTTC.

The chain recombines TRBV9 with TRBJ1-2, with D possibly being TRBD1 (5 bases). The CDR3 contains 15 residues. Germline loops: CDR1 SGDLS, CDR2 YYNGEE. V lost 0 bases and J 2 bases, leaving 11 bases between the germline ends. CDR3: CASSVAPTGNYGYTF. DNA for the CDR3: TGTGCCAGCAGCGTAGCCCCCACAGGCAACTATGGCTACACCTTC.